This T cell receptor beta chain was sequenced in a study of blood T cell repertoires in COVID-19 (dated by TCRdb to the early 2020s). Some background on the complete study: Samples covering the acute and convalescent phases of COVID-19 were provided by collaborators in the United States, Italy and Spain. Subjects who had been exposed to COVID-19, were actively infected with it, or had recovered from it provided the deeply sampled blood TCRbeta repertoires that made up the dataset. A freely available public database, intended as a resource for researchers studying the immune response to SARS-CoV-2, is where the repertoires were released. HLA class I and class II types, where available, came from metadata supplied by the sample provider rather than from assay-based typing. The material from the prospective study consisted of cDNA or gDNA derived from T cells, B-cell-depleted T cells, or PBMCs. Nearly every sample came with metadata listing a de-identified subject ID, COVID-19 status, age in years and sex. The samples were drawn from two sources: the first 160 participants of the ongoing ImmuneRACE study, and 1,000 to 1,500 subjects contributed by 6 global collaborators.

CDR1 and CDR2 (ENHRY, SYGVKD) derive from the germline V gene. The V end gives up 10 bases and the J end 6 bases, leaving 8 bases in the junction not matched to a gene. The CDR3 spans 14 residues, from the cysteine through the phenylalanine. The DNA shown is the 42-base CDR3, in frame from base 1. What the research found in general, with its limitations: The amount of clinical and demographic metadata varied by source and participant and was provided uncurated.

TCRbeta CDR3 regions were amplified from genomic DNA using the immunoSEQ Assay, a bias-controlled multiplex PCR. The authors' analysis ran thus. The number of nucleated cells in each sample was estimated from the amplification of reference gene primers within the assay. To quantify the absolute abundance of each unique TCRbeta CDR3 rearrangement, sequence reads were collapsed and filtered. For each sample, productive Simpson clonality was calculated by taking the square root of Simpson's diversity index across productive rearrangements. TCRdb carries this immuneACCESS record with in-frame sequences only. Its versions omit some clonotypes, under half of them owing to an unresolved V gene in the studies checked, with the rest unexplained. D and trimming come from the DNA, and the V and J calls and clone size come from that table. The sample records 440,000 or so clones, about 91% of which are singletons. The ten biggest clones cover about 1.6% of the sample.

As concerns this clone: Its antigen is unknown. The sample holds no much larger clone one base away, and base qualities are not on file.

One collaborating source in Seattle enrolled patients during active infection and followed them longitudinally through the course of disease. Collaborating institutions collected whole blood in K2EDTA tubes following their own protocols. For TCRbeta analysis, collaborator samples were shipped as frozen whole blood, as isolated PBMCs, or as DNA extracted from either sample type. The TCR comes from a woman aged 40 to 55 with COVID-19, enrolled during active disease. The chain uses TRBV10-3 and TRBJ1-5; 11 of the junction bases match TRBD1. The sequencing input was peripheral blood. The nucleotide sequence is TGTGCCACCAAGGGGACAGGGGGGAGTCAGCCCCAGCATTTT. Translated, it reads CATKGTGGSQPQHF.